This T cell receptor (beta chain) was profiled in a study of blood T cell repertoires in COVID-19. About the research overall: Both acute and convalescent COVID-19 samples were obtained from the United States, Italy and Spain. Nucleic acid was either cDNA or gDNA, and it came from T cells, B-cell-depleted T cells, or PBMCs.

Germline CDR1 reads SQVTM; CDR2 reads ANQGSEA. The CDR3 loop spans 13 amino acids. To note about this clone: The junction departs from the called germline gene at one end, perhaps through a read error.

Original processing notes: Amplification of reference gene primers was used by the study to estimate nucleated cell counts. Sequenced by immunoSEQ multiplex PCR; TCRdb stores in-frame clones only, minus some. That table gives V, J and clone size, and the DNA gave D and trimming. The top ten hold about 7% of the sample, which has about 380,000 clones, around 87% seen once. The TCR comes from a man between 18 and 35 years old with active or convalescent COVID-19. This sequence joins TRBV29-1 and TRBJ1-5; TRBD1 is a possible D gene (6 bases). The sequenced sample consisted of peripheral blood. The CDR3 DNA follows: TGCAGCGTTAAAGACAGGAGCAATCAGCCCCAGCATTTT. This translates into CSVKDRSNQPQHF.